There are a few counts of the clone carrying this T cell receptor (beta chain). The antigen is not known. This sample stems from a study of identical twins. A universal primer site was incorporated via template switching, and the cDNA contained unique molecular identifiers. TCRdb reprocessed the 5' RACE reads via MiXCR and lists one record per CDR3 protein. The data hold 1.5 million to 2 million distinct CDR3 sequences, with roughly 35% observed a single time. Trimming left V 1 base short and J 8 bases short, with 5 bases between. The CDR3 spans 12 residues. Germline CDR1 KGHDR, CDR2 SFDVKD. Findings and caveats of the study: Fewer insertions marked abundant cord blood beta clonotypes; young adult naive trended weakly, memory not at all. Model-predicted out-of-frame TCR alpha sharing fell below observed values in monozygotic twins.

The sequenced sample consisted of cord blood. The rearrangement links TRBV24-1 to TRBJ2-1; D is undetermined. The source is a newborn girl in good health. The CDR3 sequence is CATSDFVDEQFF. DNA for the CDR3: TGTGCCACCAGTGATTTCGTGGATGAGCAGTTCTTC.